The next 21 T cell receptor beta chains were all read from a single sample in a study of blood T cells in healthy people across ages. Using a J-beta primer mix together with a sample-barcoded 5' primer, a second PCR was run for 7 to 11 cycles. From the 5' RACE reads, TCRdb called clonotypes with MiXCR, one entry per CDR3 protein. The repertoire holds around 1,000,000 distinct CDR3 sequences, with roughly two fifths as singletons. Sequencing used blood. The receptors stem from a man between 18 and 35 years old in good health.

V usage is TRBV4-3 and J usage is TRBJ1-2; D not resolved. The CDR3 consists of 15 residues. The germline CDR1 and CDR2 sequences are LGHNA and YSLEER. Trimming took 0 bases from V and 8 from J, leaving 16 bases between them. This CDR3 reads CASSQDSTGLMGYTF. The CDR3 DNA sequence: TGCGCCAGCAGCCAAGATTCAACGGGCTTAATGGGCTACACCTTC.

This clonotype has ten or more counts. J is TRBJ2-1 and V is TRBV13; D may be TRBD1 or TRBD2 (5 bases each). This CDR3 contains 14 residues. V was cut by 5 bases and J by 5 bases, with 13 bases left in between. Germline loops: CDR1 PRHDT, CDR2 FYEKMQ (reference sequence). The CDR3 DNA follows: TGTGCCAGCAGCCAACTAGGGGCACACAATGAGCAGTTCTTC. Its translation is CASSQLGAHNEQFF.

This sequence joins TRBV5-1 and TRBJ2-3, with D perhaps matching TRBD1 (5 bases). The V end lost 5 bases, the J end lost 6 bases, and 10 bases lay between the germline ends. Germline V lookup: CDR1 SGHRS, CDR2 YFSETQ. The CDR3 is 12 amino acids. CDR3 region: CASRPDIDTQYF. Here the CDR3 DNA reads TGCGCCAGCAGACCGGACATTGATACGCAGTATTTT. The entire variable domain, with the rest obtained from reference TRBV5-1 and TRBJ2-3, is as follows: KAGVTQTPRYLIKTRGQQVTLSCSPISGHRSVSWYQQTPGQGLQFLFEYFSETQRNKGNFPGRFSGRQFSNSRSEMNVSTLELGDSALYLCASRPDIDTQYFGPGTRLTVL.

This clonotype was detected a few times. The J gene is TRBJ1-1, the V gene TRBV29-1; D may be TRBD1 (6 bases). CDR3 length: 13 amino acids. Germline values: CDR1 SQVTM, CDR2 ANQGSEA. V lost 6 bases and J 0 bases, leaving 11 bases between the germline ends. Here the CDR3 reads CSVRGLLNTEAFF. The CDR3, as DNA: TGCAGCGTCAGGGGCCTTTTGAACACTGAAGCTTTCTTT.

To note about this clonotype: A much more abundant neighbour one base away suggests this may be a read error. The chain recombines TRBV9 with TRBJ1-5; D not certain. The CDR3 has 14 amino acids. Per the germline V gene, CDR1 is SGDLS and CDR2 is YYNGEE. CDR3 residues: CVSSVGVGDQPQHF. Here the CDR3 DNA reads TGTGTCAGCAGCGTTGGAGTTGGGGATCAGCCCCAGCATTTT. The full variable domain, with the rest looked up from reference TRBV9 and TRBJ1-5, is DSGVTQTPKHLITATGQRVTLRCSPRSGDLSVYWYQQSLDQGLQFLIQYYNGEERAKGNILERFSAQQFPDLHSELNLSSLELGDSALYFCVSSVGVGDQPQHFGDGTRLSIL.

The chain carries TRBV20-1 and TRBJ1-4, with 10 nucleotides matching TRBD1. The CDR3 sequence is 14 residues long. Germline-derived CDR1 and CDR2 are DFQATT and SNEGSKA (reference sequence). Trimming took 3 bases from V and 6 from J; bases not matched to a gene: 4. The CDR3 spells CSASGTGDDEKLFF. DNA of the CDR3: TGCAGTGCTAGTGGGACAGGGGATGATGAAAAACTGTTTTTT.

This clonotype was counted only a few times. The V call is TRBV5-1, the J call TRBJ2-5; possibly TRBD2 for D (5 bases). The CDR3 length is 15 residues. V was clipped by 0 bases and J by 2 bases, with 11 bases between them. The germline gives CDR1 SGHRS, CDR2 YFSETQ. In DNA, the CDR3 is TGCGCCAGCAGCTTGGTGCGGACTCCTCAAGAGACCCAGTACTTC. Its protein is CASSLVRTPQETQYF.

Turning to this clonotype: One junction end does not reproduce the germline sequence, and a read error may be involved. V gene TRBV6-6 combines with J gene TRBJ2-1; D is unresolved. From germline, CDR1 is MNHNY and CDR2 SVGAGI (reference sequence). The CDR3 loop spans 17 amino acids. This chain's CDR3 is CASRLYLARDSYDEQFF. CDR3 nucleotides: TGTGCCAGCAGACTCTACTTGGCTAGGGATTCCTACGATGAGCAGTTCTTC.

This clonotype was picked up a small number of times. The J gene is TRBJ1-1, the V gene TRBV28; D perhaps matches TRBD1 (6 bases). The CDR3 is made up of 15 amino acids. Deletions cut 6 bases from V and 8 bases from J, with 22 bases between. CDR1 and CDR2 (germline): MDHEN, SYDVKM. CDR3 DNA sequence: TGTGCCAGCAGGTTACCCCTTGAGGGGGACCAAGAAGCTTTCTTT. Its translation is CASRLPLEGDQEAFF.

The chain is built from TRBV20-1 and TRBJ1-2; D ambiguous. V was clipped by 4 bases and J by 2 bases, with 11 bases between them. CDR1 DFQATT and CDR2 SNEGSKA come from the germline V gene (reference sequence). CDR3 length: 13 residues. The CDR3 sequence is CSAKDPKNYGYTF. The CDR3 nucleotides are TGCAGTGCTAAAGATCCCAAGAACTATGGCTACACCTTC.

The DNA of the CDR3 is TGTGCCATCAGTGAGGGGGGGGTTAATCAGCCCCAGCATTTT. Residues: CAISEGGVNQPQHF. The chain combines TRBV10-3 with TRBJ1-5; D perhaps matches TRBD1 (5 bases). This CDR3 is built from 14 residues. From germline, CDR1 is ENHRY and CDR2 SYGVKD. Trimming cost V 2 bases and J 4 bases, with 9 bases left between them.

A few counts support this clonotype. The chain recombines TRBV6-1 with TRBJ2-1; D gene ambiguous. The CDR3 extends over 15 amino acids. Germline-derived CDR1 and CDR2 are MNHNS and SASEGT. Trimming left V 3 bases short and J 4 bases short, with 13 bases between. For the CDR3, the DNA is TGTGCCAGCAGTGATCCGGACCCCGGATACAATGAGCAGTTCTTC. Its protein product is CASSDPDPGYNEQFF.

About this clonotype itself: The junction departs from the called germline gene at one end, perhaps through a read error. V and J are TRBV20-1 and TRBJ2-5, with D possibly TRBD2 on 5 matching bases. The CDR3 is 16 residues long. The germline gives CDR1 DFQATT, CDR2 SNEGSKA (reference sequence). This CDR3 is CSAKTLPGNAQETQYF. CDR3 coding DNA: TGCAGTGCTAAAACACTACCGGGAAACGCTCAAGAGACTCAGTACTTC.

This rearrangement joins TRBV6-2 or TRBV6-3 to TRBJ2-1; D gene ambiguous. CDR1 MNHEY and CDR2 SVGEGT come from the germline V gene. This CDR3 comprises 14 residues. V shed 7 bases and J shed 4 bases, with 14 bases lying between them. The CDR3 loop is CASTRRAEYNEQFF. In nucleotides, the CDR3 is TGTGCCAGCACCCGCCGGGCCGAATACAATGAGCAGTTCTTC.

This chain connects TRBV25-1 to TRBJ2-7, with 7 bases aligning to TRBD1. The J call may be in error: the DNA end matches TRBJ2-4 better. Germline-derived CDR1 and CDR2 are MGHDK and SYGVNS. The CDR3 consists of 16 residues. The CDR3 reads CASSDYRAGGWNIQYF. In DNA form, the CDR3 reads TGTGCCAGCAGTGATTACAGGGCAGGGGGTTGGAACATTCAGTACTTC.

This clonotype was seen a few times. This rearrangement joins TRBV7-2 to TRBJ1-1; tentative D call: TRBD1 (6 bases). Germline V lookup: CDR1 SGHTA, CDR2 FQGNSA. This CDR3 has 14 amino acids. Trimming shortened V by 1 base and J by 4 bases, and 10 bases separated the two germline ends. The CDR3 coding sequence is TGTGCCAGCAGCTTAGAGGGGGTCGGCACTGAAGCTTTCTTT. This translates into CASSLEGVGTEAFF.

This chain links TRBV20-1 with TRBJ1-2; D gene ambiguous. The CDR3 consists of 13 residues. V shed 3 bases and J shed 4 bases, with 12 bases lying between them. The germline V gene has CDR1 DFQATT and CDR2 SNEGSKA (reference sequence). In nucleotides, the CDR3 is TGCAGTGCTAGCGGTACAGACCCCTATGGCTACACCTTC. Translation: CSASGTDPYGYTF.

This clonotype was picked up many times. The CDR3 DNA is TGTGCCAGCAGTGTAGGGCGCGGAGACTATGGCTACACCTTC. This codes for CASSVGRGDYGYTF. The chain recombines TRBV6-1 with TRBJ1-2; no clear D gene. V dropped 4 bases and J dropped 3 bases, with 12 bases sitting between them. The CDR3 is made up of 14 amino acids. Per the germline V gene, CDR1 is MNHNS and CDR2 is SASEGT.

This clonotype was counted only a few times. This chain connects TRBV27 to TRBJ2-1, with TRBD1 identical over 8 bases. In germline, CDR1 is MNHEY, CDR2 SMNVEV (reference sequence). The V segment lost 3 bases and the J segment 1 base; nucleotides outside the gene matches: 8. This CDR3 has 17 residues. The CDR3 loop reads CASSFPYGQGSYNEQFF. The DNA of the CDR3 is TGTGCCAGCAGTTTCCCTTACGGACAGGGATCCTACAATGAGCAGTTCTTC.

This clonotype has ten or more counts. The chain joins TRBV10-3 to TRBJ1-2; TRBD1 aligns across 8 bases. With 6 bases clipped from V and 2 bases from J, the junction kept 5 bases outside the gene matches. Germline lookup yields CDR1 ENHRY and CDR2 SYGVKD. The CDR3 loop spans 14 amino acids. CDR3 residues: CAIRQSGGNYGYTF. CDR3 DNA: TGTGCCATCAGACAATCAGGGGGCAACTATGGCTACACCTTC.

The chain couples TRBV7-9 to TRBJ1-2, with D perhaps TRBD1 (5 bases). V lost 7 bases, J lost 5 bases, and 20 bases lay in between. The CDR3 has 15 amino acids. Germline CDR1 is SEHNR and CDR2 is FQNEAQ (reference sequence). CDR3 amino acids: CASIDGDRDFYGYTF. The CDR3 DNA sequence: TGTGCCAGCATCGACGGGGACCGAGACTTTTATGGCTACACCTTC.